This T cell receptor beta chain derives from a study of CD8+ T cells in alopecia areata. Across the whole study: Oral tofacitinib, 5 to 10 mg twice daily, was given in an open-label trial.

The CDR3 has 12 residues. Between the trimmed V and J ends, which lost 5 bases and 10 bases, there was a span of 9 bases. The germline gives CDR1 KGHSH, CDR2 LQKENI. In this sample, this clone turned up once. Treatment meaning: oral pan-JAK inhibitor, 5-10 mg twice daily. As part of sample collection, lesional scalp punch biopsies and peripheral blood were taken from alopecia areata patients. Isolated RNA was reverse transcribed into cDNA used as the sequencing template. Method: immunoSEQ multiplex PCR; TCRdb's copy keeps in-frame clones and lacks some. The sample lists 150,000 to 200,000 clones, roughly 50% occurring once.

This material consisted of CD4+ T cells sorted from blood, taken at approximately week 56, from a patient treated with tofacitinib. This clonotype was obtained from a human donor with alopecia areata. The rearrangement uses TRBV18 and TRBJ1-6; perhaps TRBD1 as D (5 bases). DNA for the CDR3: TGTGCCAGCTCAACCAGGGAATCACCCCTCCACTTT. Encoded protein: CASSTRESPLHF.